The T cell receptor (beta chain) described here comes from a study of blood T cell repertoires in COVID-19. Overall study context: Collection of acute and convalescent COVID-19 samples took place in the United States, Italy and Spain.

Data came from immunoSEQ multiplex PCR; TCRdb stores just in-frame clones and leaves some out. Among about 160,000 clones listed, around nine tenths were seen once. Seattle cases were enrolled at active infection and followed longitudinally. V dropped 3 bases and J dropped 2 bases, with 12 bases sitting between them. CDR1 DFQATT and CDR2 SNEGSKA come from the germline V gene (reference sequence). CDR3 length equals 14 residues. The rearrangement joins TRBV20-1 to TRBJ2-3, with D perhaps matching TRBD1 (6 bases). Source material: peripheral blood. The TCR originated in an older woman with COVID-19, enrolled during active disease. The CDR3 here is CSASLDSNTDTQYF. CDR3 nucleotides: TGCAGTGCTAGTTTGGACAGCAACACAGATACGCAGTATTTT.